The next 5 T cell receptor beta chains were all read from a single sample in a study of neurological immune-mediated disorders. The time point denotes: longitudinal time-point 1 (baseline). TCRdb itself ran the 5' RACE reads through MiXCR, one entry per CDR3 protein. The data show under 40,000 distinct CDR3 sequences, 3% to 3.5% seen once. Input material: PBMCs. These receptors were collected from a woman between 55 and 75 years old with multiple sclerosis.

This clonotype was detected only a few times. This sequence joins TRBV6-5 and TRBJ1-5; 9 nucleotides agree with TRBD1. Germline lookup yields CDR1 MNHEY and CDR2 SVGAGI. V trimming: 4 bases; J trimming: 6 bases; junction bases outside the gene matches: 7. CDR3 length equals 15 residues. CDR3 region: CASSSLGQGRQPQHF. The CDR3 DNA sequence: TGTGCCAGCAGTTCCCTGGGACAGGGTCGTCAGCCCCAGCATTTT.

This clonotype was detected ten times or more. The rearrangement joins TRBV18 to TRBJ1-5; D unclear. Germline V gene sequence: CDR1 KGHSH, CDR2 LQKENI. Trimming left V 0 bases short and J 10 bases short, with 7 bases between. The CDR3 runs 12 residues. The CDR3 is CASSPPGRPQHF. The DNA of the CDR3 is TGTGCCAGCTCACCACCAGGGCGCCCCCAGCATTTT.

Many counts were recorded for this clonotype. The chain recombines TRBV5-1 with TRBJ2-5; the D gene is possibly TRBD1 (5 bases). From germline, CDR1 is SGHRS and CDR2 YFSETQ. This CDR3 has 15 residues. The V end lost 2 bases, the J end lost 1 base, and 12 bases lay between the germline ends. As DNA, the CDR3 is TGCGCCAGCAGCTTTCAGGGTAGGGGCCAAGAGACCCAGTACTTC. Protein sequence: CASSFQGRGQETQYF.

Many counts were recorded for this clonotype. The rearrangement joins TRBV28 to TRBJ1-5; D is unresolved. The CDR3 contains 14 residues. Trimming took 3 bases from V and 7 from J, leaving 13 bases between them. Germline CDR1 is MDHEN and CDR2 is SYDVKM. CDR3 DNA sequence: TGTGCCAGCAGTTTGGGAGGCCCGGGGCAGCCCCAGCATTTT. It yields the protein CASSLGGPGQPQHF. Combining the CDR3 with reference TRBV28 and TRBJ1-5 gives the whole variable domain DVKVTQSSRYLVKRTGEKVFLECVQDMDHENMFWYRQDPGLGLRLIYFSYDVKMKEKGDIPEGYSVSREKKERFSLILESASTNQTSMYLCASSLGGPGQPQHFGDGTRLSIL.

This clonotype has at least ten counts. The rearrangement uses TRBV29-1 and TRBJ1-2; D is uncertain. The CDR3 consists of 12 residues. Germline CDR1 SQVTM, CDR2 ANQGSEA. The ends were cut back, 7 bases at V and 7 bases at J, with 16 bases in the middle. In DNA form, the CDR3 reads TGCAGCGCCCCGGGCCAGGCGAGTGGCTACACCTTC. Its translation is CSAPGQASGYTF.